One sample yielded the 11 T cell receptor beta chains listed below, sequenced in a study of cytomegalovirus exposure and HLA in healthy donors. Data came from immunoSEQ multiplex PCR; TCRdb stores just in-frame clones and leaves some out. The profile covers around 250,000 clones, with around 90% appearing a single time and roughly 0.38% taken by the ten largest. The sequencing input was PBMCs. These receptors came from a woman under 30 in good health and CMV-seronegative.

This sequence joins TRBV5-4 and TRBJ1-2; 9 positions agree with TRBD1. The CDR3 totals 14 residues. CDR1 SGHNT and CDR2 YYREEE come from the germline V gene (reference sequence). The V gene end was trimmed by 3 bases and the J gene end by 3 bases; junction bases not matched to a gene: 3. The DNA for the CDR3 is TGTGCCAGCAGCTACAGGGGGCCAGACTATGGCTACACCTTC. This translates into CASSYRGPDYGYTF.

The genes are TRBV6-7 and TRBJ2-7; TRBD1 matches 9 bases. TRBV6-7 is sorted into the ORF group, with uncertain function. The CDR3 sequence is 16 residues long. Losses at the gene ends were 4 bases for V and 2 bases for J; bases not matched to a gene: 9. The CDR3, as DNA: TGTGCCAGCAGTTGGGTCAGCGGGACAGGGACCTACGAGCAGTACTTC. Translation: CASSWVSGTGTYEQYF.

The V call is TRBV7-9, the J call TRBJ2-7; possible D gene TRBD2, 6 bases. Germline values: CDR1 SEHNR, CDR2 FQNEAQ (reference sequence). This CDR3 is built from 16 residues. V shed 10 bases and J shed 1 base, with 23 bases lying between them. This chain's CDR3 is CATEGAGHSGSYEQYF. In DNA form, the CDR3 reads TGTGCCACCGAAGGGGCGGGGCACAGTGGATCCTACGAGCAGTACTTC.

The rearrangement uses TRBV9 and TRBJ2-1, with D perhaps TRBD1 (6 bases). Germline-derived CDR1 and CDR2 are SGDLS and YYNGEE. The CDR3 is made up of 14 amino acids. Trimming removed 3 bases at V and 5 bases at J, with 12 bases between. CDR3 coding DNA: TGTGCCAGCAGCGGCTTCACAGGGAACAATGAGCAGTTCTTC. Protein: CASSGFTGNNEQFF.

The CDR3 here is CASSQDTGTGELFF. The CDR3 coding sequence is TGTGCCAGCAGCCAAGATACGGGGACCGGGGAGCTGTTTTTT. The rearrangement joins TRBV4-2 to TRBJ2-2; D may be TRBD2 (5 bases). Germline CDR1 and CDR2: LGHNA and YNFKEQ. The CDR3 spans 14 residues. Between the trimmed V and J ends, which lost 0 bases and 5 bases, there was a span of 7 bases.

The CDR3 sequence: CASGPGLLDTQYF. In DNA form, the CDR3 reads TGTGCCAGTGGGCCGGGGTTGCTAGATACGCAGTATTTT. This sequence joins TRBV19 and TRBJ2-3; TRBD2 is a possible D gene (5 bases). CDR3 length: 13 amino acids. Trimming took off 8 bases at V and 5 bases at J, with 14 bases between the two ends. Germline CDR1 is LNHDA and CDR2 is SQIVND (reference sequence).

V and J are TRBV28 and TRBJ1-3, with D uncertain. V gave up 4 bases and J gave up 0 bases, with 7 bases separating them. The CDR3 contains 14 residues. Germline-derived CDR1 and CDR2 are MDHEN and SYDVKM. CDR3 nucleotides: TGTGCCAGCAGTTCAGGCAGCTCTGGAAACACCATATATTTT. It yields the protein CASSSGSSGNTIYF.

The CDR3 sequence is CASSLITAQYF. CDR3 sequence (DNA): TGTGCCAGCAGCTTAATAACGGCGCAGTATTTT. The chain joins TRBV7-8 to TRBJ2-3; D is uncertain. This CDR3 is 11 amino acids long. Deletions cut 2 bases from V and 10 bases from J, with 7 bases between. Germline V gene lookup returns CDR1 SGHVS and CDR2 FQNEAQ.

The table lists this clone with a few counts. The chain couples TRBV6-5 to TRBJ1-1; the D is unclear. The CDR3 has 15 residues. Germline CDR1 reads MNHEY; CDR2 reads SVGAGI. V lost 4 bases, J lost 3 bases, and 15 bases lay in between. CDR3 DNA: TGTGCCAGCAGTTCGTACAGCCTGGAGGACACTGAAGCTTTCTTT. Encoded protein: CASSSYSLEDTEAFF.

The rearrangement joins TRBV10-3 to TRBJ1-2; 11 bases are a match to TRBD1. CDR1 and CDR2 (germline): ENHRY, SYGVKD. Trimming took 1 base from V and 5 from J; bases not matched to a gene: 6. The CDR3 consists of 16 residues. The CDR3 loop is CAISEWTGGRYYGYTF. DNA for the CDR3: TGTGCCATCAGTGAGTGGACAGGGGGCCGTTATTATGGCTACACCTTC.

The rearrangement uses TRBV5-1 and TRBJ2-3; 7 bases map to TRBD1. The CDR3 loop spans 18 amino acids. Germline lookup yields CDR1 SGHRS and CDR2 YFSETQ. Unmatched junction bases numbered 15, after V lost 3 bases and J lost 2 bases. CDR3 loop: CASSSEPKTGWDTDTQYF. DNA for the CDR3: TGCGCCAGCAGCTCGGAACCCAAGACAGGGTGGGACACAGATACGCAGTATTTT.